Described below is a single T cell receptor (beta chain) sequence and its context. What this receptor recognizes is not known. No much larger clonotype is one base removed from it; base qualities were not supplied. The CDR3 goes from the cysteine to the phenylalanine over 13 residues. Just CDR3 DNA is preserved here, 39 bases in frame from base 1. V is pruned by 3 bases and J by 5 bases, leaving 2 bases of the junction without a gene match. From the germline V gene, CDR1 is MDHEN and CDR2 is SYDVKM. Each donor gave one peripheral blood draw, about 110 mL on average, collected into heparinised tubes. Using a panel that included CD45RO, CCR7, CD25, CD127, CD95 and CD27, naive, central memory, regulatory and stem cell-like memory CD4+ T cells were sorted on a BD FACSAria II. A purity above 98% was achieved for all sorted populations. PBMCs were separated immediately by Lymphoprep density gradient centrifugation and were stained directly, without being cultured. Samples were stained and sorted in pairs, with one healthy donor and one patient per experiment, so that batch effects were minimized.

These data are taken from a study of beta chain features in type 1 diabetes (dated by TCRdb to the late 2010s). Notes on the research overall: Mean age, gender distribution, total cell number and subset yield were not different between patients and healthy donors. A total of roughly 100,000,000 sorted cells were examined across all samples, and the number of cells per subset was strongly correlated with RNA yield. The study compared the TCRB repertoires of sorted circulating CD4+ T cell subsets in recently diagnosed type 1 diabetes patients with those in matched healthy donors. Whereas all 28 donors provided naive and central memory subsets, regulatory and stem cell-like memory subsets were isolated from just 8 patients and about 8 healthy donors. The paper's findings and limits, for the study overall: HLA sub-analyses involved small numbers of individuals, so any influence of HLA type on TCRB rearrangement remained unresolved. Naive, central memory and regulatory TCRB repertoires appeared to be more similar among patients than among healthy donors. Type 1 diabetes patients showed a moderate but significant shortening of TCRB CDR3 length in all four CD4+ subsets. Shorter templates might have been favored by PCR, but patient and control samples were amplified and corrected together, so both groups would have been affected equally by any skew. Because cDNA was sequenced instead of genomic DNA, activated cells with high expression could be over-represented, although the groups did not differ in activation or CD3 levels. Fewer insertions and more nucleotide deletions at VDJ recombination sites were observed in patients with type 1 diabetes, implying thymic rearrangement abnormalities.

All of the isolated RNA was reverse transcribed with the High Capacity cDNA Reverse Transcription Kit, so expressed TCRB transcripts were sequenced. Deep immunoSEQ sequencing was performed on naive, central memory and regulatory T cell samples, with an average of about 3.6 million total reads per sample. Sorted cells were lysed in RLT buffer and RNA was extracted with DNase-treated RNeasy Micro or Mini kits, depending on cell number. To prevent cross-contamination, every cell subset was processed on its own, while patient and healthy donor samples were processed together. Using the immunoSEQ multiplex PCR, TCRB sequences were amplified from cDNA into 87-bp fragments spanning the CDR3 region. The amplicons were sequenced using the Illumina HiSeq platform. As for the original processing: Synthetic template baselines were used to correct PCR bias computationally, reads within Hamming distance 2 were collapsed, and singletons that could not be merged were discarded. Reads were aligned to IMGT to assign V, D and J genes, CDR3 length, and insertions or deletions at six rearrangement sites. Clonotype counts were normalized to sorted cell number within each subset before computing true diversity and Gini coefficients with the tcR R package. The overlap coefficient, calculated on TCRB nucleotide sequences, was used to measure repertoire sharing. TCRdb took over this immuneACCESS table, retaining in-frame rearrangements with V and J assigned. Such tables are incomplete; in checked studies, under half of the missing clones stem from an unresolved V gene, and the remainder is unexplained. That table is the source of V, J and clone size, and D and trimming were worked out from the DNA. The sample table lists about 370,000 clones, over 9% of them with a count of one. The leading ten clones occupy approximately 0.6% of the sample.

The sequence came from a man between 25 and 39 years old with type 1 diabetes. The sample taken for sequencing was central memory CD4+ T cells from blood. The receptor chain draws on TRBV28 and TRBJ2-7; a stretch of 9 junction bases matches TRBD2. The nucleotide sequence reads as follows: TGTGCCAGCAGTTTGGCTAGCGGGGACGAGCAGTACTTC. Its translation reads: CASSLASGDEQYF. The CDR3 plus the reference TRBV28 and TRBJ2-7 genes for the other parts give the full variable domain: DVKVTQSSRYLVKRTGEKVFLECVQDMDHENMFWYRQDPGLGLRLIYFSYDVKMKEKGDIPEGYSVSREKKERFSLILESASTNQTSMYLCASSLASGDEQYFGPGTRLTVT.